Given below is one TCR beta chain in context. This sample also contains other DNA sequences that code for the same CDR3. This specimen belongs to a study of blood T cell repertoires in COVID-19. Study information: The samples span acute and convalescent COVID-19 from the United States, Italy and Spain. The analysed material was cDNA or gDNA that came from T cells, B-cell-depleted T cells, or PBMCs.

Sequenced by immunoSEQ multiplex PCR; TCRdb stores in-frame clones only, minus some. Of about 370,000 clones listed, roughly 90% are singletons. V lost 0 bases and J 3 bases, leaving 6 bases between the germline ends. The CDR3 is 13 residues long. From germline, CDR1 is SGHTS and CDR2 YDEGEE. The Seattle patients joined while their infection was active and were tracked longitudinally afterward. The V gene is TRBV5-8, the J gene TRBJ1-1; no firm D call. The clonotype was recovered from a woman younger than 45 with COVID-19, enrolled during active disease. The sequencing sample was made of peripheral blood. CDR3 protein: CASSLAGYTEAFF. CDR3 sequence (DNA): TGTGCCAGCAGCTTGGCGGGGTACACTGAAGCTTTCTTT.